Shown below are 17 T cell receptor beta chains from a single sample sequenced in a study of CXCR3-negative and CXCR3-positive naive CD8 T cells. UMI-tagged TRB cDNA libraries were built via 5' RACE. Reanalyzing the 5' RACE reads, TCRdb keeps one entry per CDR3 protein, without DNA. With 100,000 or so distinct CDR3 sequences in the sample, the ten largest clones hold approximately 1.7%. Sequencing input: naive CXCR3- CD8+ T cells from blood. Subset defined: CD45RO-CCR7+CD27+CD95- naive CD8+ T cells lacking CXCR3 (TNR3-). These receptors came from a human donor in good health. Some clones in this sample may be carry-over from other donors' samples.

The chain has TRBV7-2 and TRBJ2-7; TCRdb lists TRBD2, though no DNA is available to test this call. The CDR3 is 19 residues long. CDR1 SGHTA and CDR2 FQGNSA come from the germline V gene. This CDR3 is CASSLVWLAGGPRVSEQYF.

This chain joins TRBV7-9 and TRBJ1-5. The CDR3 totals 13 residues. Germline V gene lookup returns CDR1 SEHNR and CDR2 FQNEAQ (reference sequence). CDR3: CASSLDVREERHF. The full variable domain, its missing parts supplied by reference TRBV7-9 and TRBJ1-5, is DTGVSQNPRHKITKRGQNVTFRCDPISEHNRLYWYRQTLGQGPEFLTYFQNEAQLEKSRLLSDRFSAERPKGSFSTLEIQRTEQGDSAMYLCASSLDVREERHFGDGTRLSIL.

The J gene is TRBJ1-1, the V gene TRBV29-1; TCRdb lists TRBD1, though no DNA is available to test this call. The CDR3 covers 14 residues. Looked up from germline, CDR1 is SQVTM and CDR2 is ANQGSEA. CDR3 sequence: CSVDRTGRNTEAFF.

The genes are TRBV5-1 and TRBJ2-1; TCRdb indicates TRBD2, and absent DNA this call remains unverified. Germline V CDR1 and CDR2: SGHRS, YFSETQ. This CDR3 has 14 residues. The CDR3 loop is CASSFRRENNEQFF.

The J gene is TRBJ1-1, the V gene TRBV6-5. CDR1 MNHEY and CDR2 SVGAGI come from the germline V gene. This CDR3 comprises 15 residues. The CDR3 loop reads CASSYSWPLGTEAFF.

The rearrangement uses TRBV4-2 and TRBJ2-3; there is no DNA to check the TCRdb D call of TRBD2. The CDR3 covers 16 residues. Germline V gives CDR1 LGHNA, CDR2 YNFKEQ. CDR3 amino acids: CASSQDSTSGADTQYF.

V gene TRBV2 combines with J gene TRBJ2-1; TCRdb selects TRBD1, and the lack of DNA leaves this call unchecked. Germline V gives CDR1 SNHLY, CDR2 FYNNEI. CDR3 length: 17 residues. The CDR3 loop reads CASLRDPPGDPYNEQFF.

The chain joins TRBV27 to TRBJ2-6; TCRdb gives TRBD1 as the D gene, but with no DNA this cannot be confirmed. CDR1 and CDR2 (germline): MNHEY, SMNVEV (reference sequence). The CDR3 sequence is 17 residues long. The CDR3 sequence: CASNWPGFFSGANVLTF.

The chain uses TRBV6-2 or TRBV6-3 and TRBJ2-5; with no DNA, the TCRdb D assignment of TRBD2 cannot be verified. The CDR3 is 16 residues long. Germline V gene sequence: CDR1 MNHEY, CDR2 SVGEGT. CDR3 in amino acids: CASSPRLAGGQETQYF.

The chain couples TRBV15 to TRBJ1-1. Germline V gene data show CDR1 as LNHNV and CDR2 as YYDKDF (reference sequence). The CDR3 has 14 amino acids. CDR3 sequence: CATSRGTAFTEAFF.

V is TRBV7-9 and J is TRBJ1-1; TCRdb's assignment of TRBD1 cannot be checked, as there is no DNA. The CDR3 sequence is 13 residues long. From germline, CDR1 is SEHNR and CDR2 FQNEAQ (reference sequence). CDR3 protein: CASRWGENTEAFF. Full variable domain (remainder filled in from reference TRBV7-9 and TRBJ1-1): DTGVSQNPRHKITKRGQNVTFRCDPISEHNRLYWYRQTLGQGPEFLTYFQNEAQLEKSRLLSDRFSAERPKGSFSTLEIQRTEQGDSAMYLCASRWGENTEAFFGQGTRLTVV.

The CDR3 sequence: CASSSPASGHLRDTEAFF. The chain is built from TRBV21-1 and TRBJ1-1; TCRdb's assignment of TRBD1 cannot be checked, as there is no DNA. TRBV21-1 is a listed pseudogene. CDR3 size: 18 residues.

The chain is built from TRBV29-1 and TRBJ2-2. CDR3 length equals 12 residues. The germline V gene has CDR1 SQVTM and CDR2 ANQGSEA. The CDR3 here is CSVDLNTGELFF.

This chain links TRBV12-3 or TRBV12-4 with TRBJ1-1; TCRdb's assignment of TRBD1 cannot be checked, as there is no DNA. CDR3 size: 13 residues. CDR3 residues: CASSLGTVTEAFF.

V usage is TRBV7-2 and J usage is TRBJ2-1; without DNA, the TCRdb call of TRBD2 cannot be checked. This CDR3 has 18 residues. The germline V gene has CDR1 SGHTA and CDR2 FQGNSA. The CDR3 reads CASSLDVIAGSPYNEQFF.

The chain joins TRBV29-1 to TRBJ2-5. The CDR3 extends over 12 amino acids. In germline, CDR1 is SQVTM, CDR2 ANQGSEA. CDR3 loop: CSVVGDSGTQYF.

The chain couples TRBV4-3 to TRBJ1-2; TCRdb designates TRBD1, a call that cannot be tested without DNA. The CDR3 extends over 16 amino acids. Germline V gene data show CDR1 as LGHNA and CDR2 as YSLEER. CDR3 sequence reads: CASSQDRAGTTYGYTF.